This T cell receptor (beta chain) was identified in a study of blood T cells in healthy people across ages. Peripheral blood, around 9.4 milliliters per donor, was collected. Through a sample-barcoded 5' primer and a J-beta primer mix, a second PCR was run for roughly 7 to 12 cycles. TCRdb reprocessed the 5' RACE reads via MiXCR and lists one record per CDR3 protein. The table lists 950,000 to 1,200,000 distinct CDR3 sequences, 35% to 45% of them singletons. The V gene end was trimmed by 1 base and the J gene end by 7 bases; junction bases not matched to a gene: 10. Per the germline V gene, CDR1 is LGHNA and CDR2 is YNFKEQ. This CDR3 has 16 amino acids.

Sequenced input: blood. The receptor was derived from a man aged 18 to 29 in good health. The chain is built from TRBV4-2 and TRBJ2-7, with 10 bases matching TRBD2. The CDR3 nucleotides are TGTGCCAGCAGCCAAGTGGAAGCGGGGGGGCCGACTGAGCAGTACTTC. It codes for CASSQVEAGGPTEQYF.